The 11 T cell receptor beta chains reported below all come from one sample, sequenced in a study of blood T cell repertoires in COVID-19. Method: immunoSEQ multiplex PCR; TCRdb's copy keeps in-frame clones and lacks some. The table includes 150,000 to 200,000 clones, roughly 85% detected once. The sequencing sample was made of PBMCs or T cells enriched from blood (not recorded which). These receptors all stem from a woman in her forties or fifties who had recovered from COVID-19.

V is TRBV5-1 and J is TRBJ2-5; D call uncertain. CDR3 length: 14 amino acids. V lost 4 bases and J lost 5, with 15 bases in between. Germline CDR1 and CDR2: SGHRS and YFSETQ. The CDR3 protein is CASSHVGWRETQYF. Written as DNA, the CDR3 is TGCGCCAGCAGCCACGTCGGGTGGCGTGAGACCCAGTACTTC.

The chain couples TRBV11-3 to TRBJ1-1; 10 positions match TRBD1. V shed 4 bases and J 10 bases; nucleotides not matched to a gene: 6. The germline gives CDR1 SGHNT, CDR2 YENEEA. The CDR3 covers 13 residues. In nucleotides, the CDR3 is TGTGCCAGCAGCTGGGGGACAGGGGAAGGAGCTTTCTTT. Translated, it gives CASSWGTGEGAFF.

In this sample, this clone turned up a few times. The J gene is TRBJ1-2, the V gene TRBV27; D not resolved. The V and J ends lost 0 bases and 6 bases respectively, with 8 bases between them. The CDR3 totals 13 residues. Germline CDR1 reads MNHEY; CDR2 reads SMNVEV (reference sequence). Here the CDR3 reads CASSLSSRDGYTF. The CDR3 DNA reads TGTGCCAGCAGTTTATCTAGCCGGGATGGCTACACCTTC.

In this sample, this clone turned up many times. Other DNA sequences in the same sample also yield this CDR3. The genes are TRBV7-9 and TRBJ1-6; D ambiguous. The V gene's germline CDR1 is SEHNR and CDR2 FQNEAQ (reference sequence). V lost 0 bases and J 7 bases, leaving 7 bases between the germline ends. The CDR3 has 14 amino acids. The CDR3 sequence is CASSLATVNSPLHF. DNA of the CDR3: TGTGCCAGCAGCTTAGCTACGGTGAATTCACCCCTCCACTTT.

V gene TRBV7-8 combines with J gene TRBJ1-6; 7 nucleotides agree with TRBD1. The CDR3 is 15 amino acids. The germline V gene encodes CDR1 SGHVS and CDR2 FQNEAQ. Trimming cost V 7 bases and J 5 bases; bases outside gene matches: 8. CDR3 sequence reads: CASKTGTVDNSPLHF. The CDR3 coding sequence is TGTGCCAGCAAGACCGGGACAGTGGATAATTCACCCCTCCACTTT.

The genes are TRBV7-2 and TRBJ2-5, with D maybe TRBD2 (7 bases). The CDR3 is 14 residues long. Between the trimmed V and J ends, which lost 6 bases and 2 bases, there was a span of 13 bases. Looked up from germline, CDR1 is SGHTA and CDR2 is FQGNSA. The CDR3 bases are TGTGCCAGCAGTCCCGGGGGGCATCAAGAGACCCAGTACTTC. Protein: CASSPGGHQETQYF.

This clone was observed a handful of times. The gene calls are TRBV3-1 (or the pseudogene TRBV3-2) and TRBJ2-5; 7 bases are a match to TRBD2. The CDR3 extends over 16 amino acids. Germline V gives CDR1 LGHDT, CDR2 YNNKEL (reference sequence). The V segment lost 3 bases and the J segment 5 bases; nucleotides outside the gene matches: 12. This chain's CDR3 is CASSHGWGGISETQYF. The CDR3 DNA is TGTGCCAGCAGCCACGGCTGGGGGGGAATCTCGGAGACCCAGTACTTC.

There are a few counts of this clone. This CDR3 is CASSQVAGQSYGYTF. In DNA form, the CDR3 reads TGCGCCAGCAGCCAAGTGGCGGGACAGAGCTATGGCTACACCTTC. This chain uses TRBV4-1 with TRBJ1-2, with 7 bases fitting TRBD1. V shed 1 base and J 4 bases; nucleotides not matched to a gene: 6. Germline V lookup: CDR1 MGHRA, CDR2 YSYEKL. The CDR3 contains 15 residues.

A single count supports this clone. V and J are TRBV9 and TRBJ1-1; D ambiguous. V shed 4 bases and J shed 3 bases, with 19 bases lying between them. In germline, CDR1 is SGDLS, CDR2 YYNGEE. The CDR3 runs 16 residues. The chain's CDR3 is CASSPKSGRSDTEAFF. The CDR3 DNA sequence: TGTGCCAGCAGCCCCAAGTCCGGCAGGTCGGACACTGAAGCTTTCTTT. Full variable domain (remainder filled in from reference TRBV9 and TRBJ1-1): DSGVTQTPKHLITATGQRVTLRCSPRSGDLSVYWYQQSLDQGLQFLIQYYNGEERAKGNILERFSAQQFPDLHSELNLSSLELGDSALYFCASSPKSGRSDTEAFFGQGTRLTVV.

This chain joins TRBV7-2 and TRBJ1-2; 9 bases match TRBD1. The V and J ends lost 5 bases and 6 bases, in that order; junction bases with no gene match: 7. CDR1 SGHTA and CDR2 FQGNSA come from the germline V gene. This CDR3 is built from 14 residues. DNA of the CDR3: TGTGCCAGCAGCCCTCGTCGGACAGGGGATGGCTACACCTTC. Translation: CASSPRRTGDGYTF.

The chain is built from TRBV19 and TRBJ2-3, with D unclear. Trimming removed 1 base at V and 1 base at J, with 15 bases between. Germline V gene sequence: CDR1 LNHDA, CDR2 SQIVND (reference sequence). There are 17 residues in the CDR3. The CDR3 region has the DNA TGTGCCAGTAGTATAGGGGCCGGCGAGATTCGCACAGATACGCAGTATTTT. This translates into CASSIGAGEIRTDTQYF. Looking up the rest from reference TRBV19 and TRBJ2-3 gives the full variable domain: DGGITQSPKYLFRKEGQNVTLSCEQNLNHDAMYWYRQDPGQGLRLIYYSQIVNDFQKGDIAEGYSVSREKKESFPLTVTSAQKNPTAFYLCASSIGAGEIRTDTQYFGPGTRLTVL.